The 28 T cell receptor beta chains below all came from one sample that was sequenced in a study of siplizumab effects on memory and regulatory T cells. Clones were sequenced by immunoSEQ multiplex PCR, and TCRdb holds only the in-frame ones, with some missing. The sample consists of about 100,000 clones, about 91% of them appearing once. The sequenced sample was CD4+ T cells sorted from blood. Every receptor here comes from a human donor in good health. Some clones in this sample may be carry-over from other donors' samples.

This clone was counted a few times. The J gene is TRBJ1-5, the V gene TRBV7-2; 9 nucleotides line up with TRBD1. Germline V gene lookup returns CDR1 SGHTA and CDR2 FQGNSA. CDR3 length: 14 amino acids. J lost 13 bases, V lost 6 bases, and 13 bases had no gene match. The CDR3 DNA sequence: TGTGCCAGCAGGCCCACGGGACAGGGCCCACATCAGCATTTT. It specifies CASRPTGQGPHQHF.

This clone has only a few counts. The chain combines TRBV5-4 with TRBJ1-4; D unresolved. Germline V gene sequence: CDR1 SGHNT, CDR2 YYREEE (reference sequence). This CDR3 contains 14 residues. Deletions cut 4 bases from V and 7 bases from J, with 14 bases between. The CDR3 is CASSLSLRGEKLFF. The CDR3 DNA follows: TGTGCCAGCAGCCTGAGTTTAAGAGGTGAAAAACTGTTTTTT.

This CDR3 is CASSLEGGVTEAFF. Here the CDR3 DNA reads TGTGCCAGCAGCTTAGAGGGGGGCGTCACTGAAGCTTTCTTT. The chain employs TRBV11-1 and TRBJ1-1; perhaps TRBD1 as D (6 bases). V was clipped by 1 base and J by 4 bases, with 10 bases between them. The CDR3 is made up of 14 amino acids. Looked up from germline, CDR1 is SGHAT and CDR2 is FQDESV (reference sequence).

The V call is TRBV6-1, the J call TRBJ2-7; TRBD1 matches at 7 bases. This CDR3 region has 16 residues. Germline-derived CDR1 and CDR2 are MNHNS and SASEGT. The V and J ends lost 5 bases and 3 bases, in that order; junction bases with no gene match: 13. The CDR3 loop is CASSQDSGTVLYEQYF. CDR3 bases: TGTGCCAGCAGTCAAGATTCCGGGACAGTACTCTACGAGCAGTACTTC.

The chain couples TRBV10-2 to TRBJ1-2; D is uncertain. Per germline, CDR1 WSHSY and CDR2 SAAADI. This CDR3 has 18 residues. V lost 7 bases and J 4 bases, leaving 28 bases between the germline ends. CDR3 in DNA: TGCGCCAGCAATCGGGAGGGTCTCACTAAACTTATCACCTATGGCTACACCTTC. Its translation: CASNREGLTKLITYGYTF.

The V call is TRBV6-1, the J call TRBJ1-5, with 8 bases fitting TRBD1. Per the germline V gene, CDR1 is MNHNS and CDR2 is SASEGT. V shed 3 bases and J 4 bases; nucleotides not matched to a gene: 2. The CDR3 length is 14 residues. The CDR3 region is CASSEDRVNQPQHF. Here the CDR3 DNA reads TGTGCCAGCAGTGAGGACAGGGTGAATCAGCCCCAGCATTTT.

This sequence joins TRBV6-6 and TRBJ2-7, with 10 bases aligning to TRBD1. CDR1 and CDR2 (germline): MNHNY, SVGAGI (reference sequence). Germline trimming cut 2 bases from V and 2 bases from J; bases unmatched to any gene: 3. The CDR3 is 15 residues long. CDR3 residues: CASSYRDRGPYEQYF. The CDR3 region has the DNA TGTGCCAGCAGTTACCGGGACAGGGGACCCTACGAGCAGTACTTC.

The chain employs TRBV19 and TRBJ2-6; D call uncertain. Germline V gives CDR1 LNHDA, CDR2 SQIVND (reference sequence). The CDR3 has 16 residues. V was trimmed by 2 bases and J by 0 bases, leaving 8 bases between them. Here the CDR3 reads CASSIRAFSGANVLTF. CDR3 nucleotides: TGTGCCAGTAGTATACGAGCTTTCTCTGGGGCCAACGTCCTGACTTTC.

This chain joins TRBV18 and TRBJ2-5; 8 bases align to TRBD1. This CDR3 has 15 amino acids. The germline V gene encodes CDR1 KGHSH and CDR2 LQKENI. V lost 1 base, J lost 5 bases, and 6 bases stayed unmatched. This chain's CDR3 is CASSPLQGARETQYF. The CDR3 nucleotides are TGTGCCAGCTCACCACTTCAGGGGGCGCGGGAGACCCAGTACTTC. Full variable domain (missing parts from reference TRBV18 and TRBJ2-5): NAGVMQNPRHLVRRRGQEARLRCSPMKGHSHVYWYRQLPEEGLKFMVYLQKENIIDESGMPKERFSAEFPKEGPSILRIQQVVRGDSAAYFCASSPLQGARETQYFGPGTRLLVL.

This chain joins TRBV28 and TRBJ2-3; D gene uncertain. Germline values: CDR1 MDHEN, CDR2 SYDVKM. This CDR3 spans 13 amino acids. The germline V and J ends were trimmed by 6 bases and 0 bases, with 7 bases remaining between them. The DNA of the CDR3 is TGTGCCAGCAGGATAACTAGCACAGATACGCAGTATTTT. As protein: CASRITSTDTQYF.

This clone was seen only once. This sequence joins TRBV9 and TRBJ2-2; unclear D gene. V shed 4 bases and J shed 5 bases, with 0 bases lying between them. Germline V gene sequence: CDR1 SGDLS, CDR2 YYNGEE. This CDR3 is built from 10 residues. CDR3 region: CASSTGELFF. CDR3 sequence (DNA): TGTGCCAGCAGCACCGGGGAGCTGTTTTTT.

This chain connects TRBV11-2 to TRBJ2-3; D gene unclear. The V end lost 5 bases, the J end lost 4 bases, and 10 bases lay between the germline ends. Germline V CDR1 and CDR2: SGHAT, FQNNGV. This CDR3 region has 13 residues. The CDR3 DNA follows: TGTGCCAGCAGCGGCCAGTTCGCAGATACGCAGTATTTT. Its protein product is CASSGQFADTQYF.

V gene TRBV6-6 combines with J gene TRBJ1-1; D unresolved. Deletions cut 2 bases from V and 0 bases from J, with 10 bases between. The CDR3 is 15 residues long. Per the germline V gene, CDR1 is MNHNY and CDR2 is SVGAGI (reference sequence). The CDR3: CASSYEGRMNTEAFF. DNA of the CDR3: TGTGCCAGCAGTTACGAGGGCAGAATGAACACTGAAGCTTTCTTT.

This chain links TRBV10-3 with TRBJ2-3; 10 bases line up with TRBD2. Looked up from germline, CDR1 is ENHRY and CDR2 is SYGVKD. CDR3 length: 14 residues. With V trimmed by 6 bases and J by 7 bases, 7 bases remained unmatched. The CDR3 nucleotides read TGTGCCATCAGGGAAGCGGGAGGGCCATATACGCAGTATTTT. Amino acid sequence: CAIREAGGPYTQYF.

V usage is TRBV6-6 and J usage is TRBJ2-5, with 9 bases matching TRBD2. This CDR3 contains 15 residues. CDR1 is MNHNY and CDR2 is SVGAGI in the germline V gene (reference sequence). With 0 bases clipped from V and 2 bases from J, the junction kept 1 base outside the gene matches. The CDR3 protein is CASSYSTSGQETQYF. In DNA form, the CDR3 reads TGTGCCAGCAGTTACTCGACTAGCGGACAAGAGACCCAGTACTTC.

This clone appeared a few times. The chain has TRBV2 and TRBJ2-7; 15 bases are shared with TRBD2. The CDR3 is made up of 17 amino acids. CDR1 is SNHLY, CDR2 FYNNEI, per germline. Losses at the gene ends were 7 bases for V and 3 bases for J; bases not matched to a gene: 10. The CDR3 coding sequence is TGTGCCAGCAAACCGGGACTAGCGGGAGGCAGGGTCTACGAGCAGTACTTC. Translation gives CASKPGLAGGRVYEQYF.

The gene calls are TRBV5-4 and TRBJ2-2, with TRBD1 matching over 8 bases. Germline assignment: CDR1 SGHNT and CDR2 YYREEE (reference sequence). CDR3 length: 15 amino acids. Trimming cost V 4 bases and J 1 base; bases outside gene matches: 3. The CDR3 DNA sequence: TGTGCCAGCAGCCTCGGGACAGGGAACACCGGGGAGCTGTTTTTT. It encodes CASSLGTGNTGELFF.

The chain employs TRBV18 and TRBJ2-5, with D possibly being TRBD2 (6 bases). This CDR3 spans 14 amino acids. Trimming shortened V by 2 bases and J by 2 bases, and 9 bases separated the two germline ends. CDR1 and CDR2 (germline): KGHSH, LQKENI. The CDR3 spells CASSPAGLQETQYF. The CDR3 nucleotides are TGTGCCAGCTCACCAGCGGGATTACAAGAGACCCAGTACTTC.

In DNA form, the CDR3 reads TGCAGCGTTGAAGCGGGGGTAGGTTTCGTCGAGCAGTACTTC. Amino acid sequence: CSVEAGVGFVEQYF. V is TRBV29-1 and J is TRBJ2-7, with D perhaps matching TRBD2 (6 bases). The CDR3 spans 14 residues. Per the germline V gene, CDR1 is SQVTM and CDR2 is ANQGSEA. Trimming shortened V by 1 base and J by 6 bases, and 16 bases separated the two germline ends.

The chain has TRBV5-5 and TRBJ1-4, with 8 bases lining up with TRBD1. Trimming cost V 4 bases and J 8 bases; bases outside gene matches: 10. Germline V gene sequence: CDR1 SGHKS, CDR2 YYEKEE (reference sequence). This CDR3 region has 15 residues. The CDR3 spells CASSRNGQGMEKLFF. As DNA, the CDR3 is TGTGCCAGCAGCCGAAATGGACAGGGTATGGAAAAACTGTTTTTT.

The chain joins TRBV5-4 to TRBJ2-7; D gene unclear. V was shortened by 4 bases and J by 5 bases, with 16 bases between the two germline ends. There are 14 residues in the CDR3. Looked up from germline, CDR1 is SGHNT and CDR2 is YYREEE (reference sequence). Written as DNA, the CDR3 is TGTGCCAGCAGCCGCATCTTGGCCGTCAACGAGCAGTACTTC. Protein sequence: CASSRILAVNEQYF.

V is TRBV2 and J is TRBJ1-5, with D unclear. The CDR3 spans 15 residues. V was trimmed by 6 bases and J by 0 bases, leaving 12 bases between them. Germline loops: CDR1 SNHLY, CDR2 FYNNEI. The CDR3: CASRVGGDSNQPQHF. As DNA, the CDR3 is TGTGCCAGCAGGGTGGGCGGCGATAGCAATCAGCCCCAGCATTTT.

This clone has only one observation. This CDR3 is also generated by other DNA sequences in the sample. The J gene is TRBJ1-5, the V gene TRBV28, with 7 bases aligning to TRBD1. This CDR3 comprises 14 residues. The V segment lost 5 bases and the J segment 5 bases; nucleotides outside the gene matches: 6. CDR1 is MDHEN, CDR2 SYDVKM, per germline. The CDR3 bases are TGTGCCAGCAGTCCTCGGACAGGTTATCAGCCCCAGCATTTT. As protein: CASSPRTGYQPQHF.

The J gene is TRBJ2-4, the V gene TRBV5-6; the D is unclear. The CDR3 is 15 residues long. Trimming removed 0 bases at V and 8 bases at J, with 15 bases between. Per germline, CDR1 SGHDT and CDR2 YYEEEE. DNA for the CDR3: TGTGCCAGCAGCTTGGGAGGTGGTGAAGAGGACATTCAGTACTTC. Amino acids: CASSLGGGEEDIQYF.

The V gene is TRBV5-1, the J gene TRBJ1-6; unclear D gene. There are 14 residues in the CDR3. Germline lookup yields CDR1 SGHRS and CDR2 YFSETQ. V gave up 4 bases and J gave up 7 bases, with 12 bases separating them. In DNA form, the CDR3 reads TGCGCCAGCAGCCGTGAACCGGGGAATTCACCCCTCCACTTT. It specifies CASSREPGNSPLHF.

As DNA, the CDR3 is TGCAGCGTTGCCGGGACGTTCCAAGAGACCCAGTACTTC. This gives the protein CSVAGTFQETQYF. The chain uses TRBV29-1 and TRBJ2-5; D might be TRBD1 or TRBD2, each matching 5 bases. Germline V CDR1 and CDR2: SQVTM, ANQGSEA. The CDR3 has 13 amino acids. V lost 4 bases to trimming and J lost 1 base, with 10 bases between them.

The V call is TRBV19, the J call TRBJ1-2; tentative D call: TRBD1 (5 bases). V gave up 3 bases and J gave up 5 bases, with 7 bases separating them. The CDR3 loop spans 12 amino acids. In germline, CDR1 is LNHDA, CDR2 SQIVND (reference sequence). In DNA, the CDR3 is TGTGCCAGTAGTATGGGGACGTATGGCTACACCTTC. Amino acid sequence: CASSMGTYGYTF.

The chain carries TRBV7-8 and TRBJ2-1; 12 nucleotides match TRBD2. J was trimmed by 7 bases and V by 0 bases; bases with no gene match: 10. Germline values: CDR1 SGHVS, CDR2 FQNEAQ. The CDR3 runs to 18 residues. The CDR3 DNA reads TGTGCCAGCAGCTTAGCGGACTTCCTAGCGGGAGGGGGAAATGAGCAGTTCTTC. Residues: CASSLADFLAGGGNEQFF.